The rows below give T cell receptor beta chains drawn from one sample of a study of patients and donors after allogeneic stem cell transplantation. MiXCR, applied by TCRdb to the RT-PCR reads, yields one record per CDR3 protein. The table shows over 150,000 distinct CDR3 sequences, with roughly 30% occurring only once. Material: blood, either unsorted or a sorted T cell fraction (not recorded which). The receptor set was obtained from a human donor who was either an allogeneic HSCT recipient or a stem cell or donor lymphocyte infusion donor (not recorded which). It is not recorded whose cells these are; they may come from a transplant donor. CDR3s include the opening cysteine and the closing phenylalanine or tryptophan. D genes are given only for firm matches. The size of a clone is reported for some rows only, either as once, few or many, or as a class for expanded clones.

D,size,V,J,DNA,CDR3
-,few,TRBV29-1,TRBJ2-7,TGCAGCGTTGAATTGGCCAGCGAACCCTACGAGCAGTACTTC,CSVELASEPYEQYF
-,-,TRBV10-3,TRBJ2-3,TGTGCCATCAGTACAGGGCGCACAGATACGCAGTATTTT,CAISTGRTDTQYF
TRBD1,-,TRBV24-1,TRBJ2-1,TGTGCCACCAGTGATTGGCCGGGACAGGGAACTGAGCAGTTCTTC,CATSDWPGQGTEQFF
-,-,TRBV7-2,TRBJ2-1,TGTGCCAGCAGCCCGGAATGGAGGGCCGGATCCAATGAGCAGTTCTTC,CASSPEWRAGSNEQFF
-,few,TRBV6-5,TRBJ1-2,TGTGCCAGCAGTTACCCCAACGGATATGGCTACACCTTC,CASSYPNGYGYTF
-,few,TRBV20-1,TRBJ2-7,TGCAGTGCTAGAGAGCCGAACAGGGTTGCCTCCGAGCAGTACTTC,CSAREPNRVASEQYF
-,-,TRBV15,TRBJ2-5,TGTGCCACAAACAGGGTCGTCCAAGAGACCCAGTACTTC,CATNRVVQETQYF
TRBD2,-,TRBV10-3,TRBJ2-1,TGTGCCATCAGTCCTACTAGCGGGGCCCCCTACAATGAGCAGTTCTTC,CAISPTSGAPYNEQFF
-,-,TRBV4-3,TRBJ2-3,TGCGCCAGCAGCCAACTAGGGGGGACAGATACGCAGTATTTT,CASSQLGGTDTQYF
TRBD1,-,TRBV3-1,TRBJ2-1,TGTGCCAGCAGCCAAACTACAGGGGGACCGCCCTACAATGAGCAGTTCTTC,CASSQTTGGPPYNEQFF
TRBD2,once,TRBV7-2,TRBJ2-2,TGTGCCAGCAGCTTACCGGGACTAGCGGGATTCGGGGAGCTGTTTTTT,CASSLPGLAGFGELFF
-,-,TRBV5-1,TRBJ2-1,TGCGCCAGCAGCTTGAGTTCCTCCTACAATGAGCAGTTCTTC,CASSLSSSYNEQFF
-,few,TRBV28,TRBJ2-7,TGTGCCAGCAATCCCACGAGCCCCTACGAGCAGTACTTC,CASNPTSPYEQYF
-,-,TRBV29-1,TRBJ1-1,TGCAGCGTTGAATTAGACACTGAAGCTTTCTTT,CSVELDTEAFF
TRBD2,-,TRBV24-1,TRBJ2-7,TGTGCCACCAGTGATCCCGGGACTAACCAAGCGGAGCAGTACTTC,CATSDPGTNQAEQYF
-,-,TRBV12-3/TRBV12-4,TRBJ1-2,TGTGCCAGCAGCTCCGGGCCCAACGATGGCTACACCTTC,CASSSGPNDGYTF
TRBD2,-,TRBV12-3/TRBV12-4,TRBJ2-2,TGTGCCAGCAGGATGACTAGCGGGAGGGCCGGGGAGCTGTTTTTT,CASRMTSGRAGELFF
-,many,TRBV5-1,TRBJ1-6,TGCGCCAGCAACGCCGGGACACAACATAATTCACCCCTCCACTTT,CASNAGTQHNSPLHF
-,-,TRBV20-1,TRBJ2-7,TGCAGTGCAAAGGTTTCTCCTCGGGCCTACGAGCAGTACTTC,CSAKVSPRAYEQYF
TRBD1,many,TRBV12-3/TRBV12-4,TRBJ1-5,TGTGCCAGCAGTCGATACTCGGGACAGGCAGGTAATCAGCCCCAGCATTTT,CASSRYSGQAGNQPQHF
-,-,TRBV7-9,TRBJ2-7,TGTGCCAGCAGCTTTGGCGGCAGTACCTACGAGCAGTACTTC,CASSFGGSTYEQYF
-,-,TRBV7-6,TRBJ2-3,TGTGCCAGCAGCGAGGTGGAAGATACGCAGTATTTT,CASSEVEDTQYF
-,few,TRBV4-3,TRBJ2-7,TGCGCCAGCAGCCAAGCCCTTCTGGGGAGTTCCTACGAGCAGTACTTC,CASSQALLGSSYEQYF
-,-,TRBV7-9,TRBJ1-4,TGTGCCAGCAGCCCTTCCGGGATGGGAAATGAAAAACTGTTTTTT,CASSPSGMGNEKLFF